Below, one T cell receptor (beta chain) is given with its context. The entry originates in a study of blood T cell repertoires in COVID-19. Overall study context: The samples span acute and convalescent COVID-19 from the United States, Italy and Spain.

Original processing notes: How many nucleated cells were present was estimated from reference gene primer amplification. The data were produced by immunoSEQ multiplex PCR, yet TCRdb's version contains in-frame clones alone and is incomplete. V and J calls and clone size are those listed in that table; D and trimming were worked out from the DNA. The sample yields approximately 94,000 clones, just under 85% seen once. CDR3 length: 18 residues. The germline V gene has CDR1 SGDLS and CDR2 YYNGEE. V was clipped by 4 bases and J by 2 bases; unmatched bases: 9. The clonotype originates from a man between 50 and 59 years old with active or convalescent COVID-19. The chain has TRBV9 and TRBJ2-1, with 13 bases aligning to TRBD2. Sequencing input: peripheral blood. CDR3: CASSRGTSGTYPYNEQFF. DNA of the CDR3: TGTGCCAGCAGCCGAGGGACTAGCGGGACTTACCCCTACAATGAGCAGTTCTTC.